This T cell receptor (beta chain) is from a study of CD8 T cells in Susac syndrome. Study results and limitations: The study conceded that relatively few individuals underwent its TCR sequencing and HLA analysis.

A remark on this clonotype: The antigen is not known.

Negative isolation was used for CD8+ and CD4+ T cells, and FACS enrichment was applied to TEMRA cells. V lost 3 bases to trimming and J lost 9 bases; unmatched junction nucleotides: 4. Germline CDR1 and CDR2: SEHNR and FQNEAQ (reference sequence). The CDR3 covers 12 residues. cDNA came from approximately 0.5 to 1 ug RNA primed by random hexamers. An immunoSEQ multiplex PCR amplified TCR beta CDR3 over 54 Vbeta and 13 Jbeta. TCRdb redid the calling of the immunoSEQ multiplex PCR reads with MiXCR, one entry per CDR3 protein. The sample records approximately 150,000 distinct CDR3 sequences, approximately 94% being singletons.

Sequenced sample: CD4+ T cells from PBMCs. This sequence originates from a human donor with multiple sclerosis. V usage is TRBV7-9 and J usage is TRBJ2-7; 8 bases line up with TRBD1. For the CDR3, the DNA is TGTGCCAGCAGCTTCCCCGGGACAGGGCAGTACTTC. It encodes CASSFPGTGQYF. The full variable domain, rest sourced from reference TRBV7-9 and TRBJ2-7, is DTGVSQNPRHKITKRGQNVTFRCDPISEHNRLYWYRQTLGQGPEFLTYFQNEAQLEKSRLLSDRFSAERPKGSFSTLEIQRTEQGDSAMYLCASSFPGTGQYFGPGTRLTVT.